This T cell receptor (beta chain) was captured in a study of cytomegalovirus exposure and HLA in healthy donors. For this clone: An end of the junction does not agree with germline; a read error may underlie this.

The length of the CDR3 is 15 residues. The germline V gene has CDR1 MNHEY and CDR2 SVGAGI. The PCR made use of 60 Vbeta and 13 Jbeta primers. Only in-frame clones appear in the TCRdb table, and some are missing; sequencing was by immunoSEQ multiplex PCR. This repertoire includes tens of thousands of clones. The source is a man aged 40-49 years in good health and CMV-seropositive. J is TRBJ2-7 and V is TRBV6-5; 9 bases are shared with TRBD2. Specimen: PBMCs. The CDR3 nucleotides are TGTGCCAGCAGGTACTCTAGCGGGAATTCCTACGAGCAGTACTTC. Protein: CASRYSSGNSYEQYF.